This T cell receptor (beta chain) emerged from a study of blood T cells in healthy people across ages. Only one count was recorded for this clonotype. A J-beta primer mix and a sample-barcoded 5' primer were used in a second PCR of roughly 6 to 11 cycles. In TCRdb, the 5' RACE reads were re-called with MiXCR into one record per CDR3 protein. The table lists around 780,000 distinct CDR3 sequences, roughly 25% of them singletons. The sample was also reused in another study, on T cells of mothers and their children.

The sequenced material came from blood. This sequence originates from a boy between 10 and 17 years old in good health.

The CDR3 sequence: CAWGDRWGYGYTF. The CDR3 DNA reads TGTGCCTGGGGGGACAGATGGGGCTATGGCTACACCTTC. The chain joins TRBV30 to TRBJ1-2; TRBD1 agrees at 7 bases. CDR3 length equals 13 residues. Germline values: CDR1 GTSNPN, CDR2 SVGIG (reference sequence). Trimming removed 5 bases from V and 4 bases from J; junction bases left unmatched: 7.